A selection of T cell receptor beta chains follows, all from one sample in a study of neurological immune-mediated disorders. TCRdb re-analysed the 5' RACE reads in MiXCR, keeping a single row per CDR3 protein. The table includes around 35,000 distinct CDR3 sequences, 1.5% detected once. Sequencing was carried out using PBMCs. These receptors were collected from a woman under 40 with multiple sclerosis. Both conserved end residues are part of each CDR3. The D gene is left open where the match is weak. Size is omitted from some rows. Given values are once, few, many or a class for expanded clones.

size	D	V	length	J	CDR3	DNA
many	.	TRBV7-9	12	TRBJ2-7	CASSSEWGEQYF	TGTGCCAGCAGCTCCGAGTGGGGGGAGCAGTACTTC
many	.	TRBV6-5	16	TRBJ2-7	CASSYSWRGGSYEQYF	TGTGCCAGCAGTTACTCGTGGAGGGGAGGTTCCTACGAGCAGTACTTC
few	TRBD1	TRBV7-7	14	TRBJ2-5	CASSSTGVAETQYF	TGTGCCAGCAGTTCGACAGGGGTGGCGGAGACCCAGTACTTC
many	.	TRBV20-1	15	TRBJ2-7	CSANRDQLWGYEQYF	TGCAGTGCGAACCGGGACCAGCTGTGGGGCTACGAGCAGTACTTC
few	TRBD1	TRBV7-2	14	TRBJ2-5	CASSSTGGQENQYF	TGTGCCAGCAGCTCAACAGGGGGCCAAGAGAACCAGTACTTC
many	TRBD2	TRBV20-1	14	TRBJ2-7	CSATNSGGAYEQYF	TGCAGTGCTACTAATAGCGGGGGGGCGTACGAGCAGTACTTC
.	TRBD1	TRBV3-1	15	TRBJ2-2	CASSQTGANTGELFF	TGTGCCAGCAGCCAAACAGGGGCGAACACCGGGGAGCTGTTTTTT
many	.	TRBV6-5	15	TRBJ1-5	CASSYSLQSNQPQHF	TGTGCCAGCAGTTACTCGCTACAGAGCAATCAGCCCCAGCATTTT
few	TRBD2	TRBV2	15	TRBJ2-5	CASGSSGVVQETQYF	TGTGCCAGCGGGTCTAGCGGGGTTGTTCAAGAGACCCAGTACTTC
many	.	TRBV6-6	12	TRBJ1-6	CASVGSRSPLHF	TGTGCCAGCGTAGGCTCGAGGTCACCCCTCCACTTT
many	TRBD1	TRBV5-1	15	TRBJ1-1	CASSLAGTVNTEAFF	TGCGCCAGCAGCTTGGCGGGGACAGTGAACACTGAAGCTTTCTTT
many	.	TRBV9	18	TRBJ2-5	CASSVGGLGREGQETQYF	TGTGCCAGCAGCGTAGGTGGTTTGGGCCGGGAAGGCCAAGAGACCCAGTACTTC
many	.	TRBV20-1	15	TRBJ2-7	CSAISNQGPINEQYF	TGCAGTGCTATCTCGAATCAGGGGCCTATCAACGAGCAGTACTTC
many	.	TRBV7-6	14	TRBJ1-6	CASSKTGLGSPLHF	TGTGCCAGCAGCAAAACAGGGCTGGGCTCACCCCTCCACTTT
few	TRBD2	TRBV11-3	15	TRBJ2-5	CASSPGGVGEETQYF	TGTGCCAGCAGCCCCGGGGGGGTTGGTGAAGAGACCCAGTACTTC
many	.	TRBV12-3/TRBV12-4	13	TRBJ2-7	CASSLAGVYEQYF	TGTGCCAGCAGTTTAGCGGGTGTGTACGAGCAGTACTTC
many	.	TRBV29-1	12	TRBJ2-5	CSVGQIQETQYF	TGCAGCGTTGGCCAGATCCAAGAGACCCAGTACTTC
many	.	TRBV7-8	16	TRBJ1-1	CASSLYNRDLNTEAFF	TGTGCCAGCAGCTTATATAATCGGGACCTGAACACTGAAGCTTTCTTT